The T cell receptor beta chain described here comes from a study of blood T cells in healthy people across ages. Study background: Every two T cells gave about one barcoded beta molecule via template switching.

General study findings and limits: Per million T cells, TCR beta diversity dropped roughly linearly as age increased. Versus aged donors, long-lived donors had higher diversity and more naive CD4+ cells.

A remark on this clonotype: Antigen specificity is unknown.

Next came a second PCR, run for about 6 to 11 cycles, which used a sample-barcoded 5' primer along with a J-beta primer mix. TCRdb processed the 5' RACE reads anew with MiXCR; each CDR3 protein has one entry. The sample includes around 400,000 distinct CDR3 sequences, more than 45% seen only once; the top ten take around 53%. The receptor was derived from a man in his 60s in good health. The sample consisted of blood.

In DNA form, the CDR3 reads TGTGCCAGCTCACCCGCTGGGACAGTGAGCTCCTACGAGCAGTACTTC. Its protein product is CASSPAGTVSSYEQYF. The V call is TRBV18, the J call TRBJ2-7, with 7 bases fitting TRBD1. This CDR3 has 16 residues. Germline CDR1 KGHSH, CDR2 LQKENI. With V trimmed by 3 bases and J by 0 bases, 8 bases remained unmatched.